Shown below are 24 T cell receptor beta chains from a single sample sequenced in a study of T-cell reconstitution after alpha-beta-depleted transplantation in children. TCRbeta library construction was performed incorporating unique molecular identifiers. TCRdb called the PCR reads again in MiXCR, with one record for every CDR3 protein. This sample has around 490,000 distinct CDR3 sequences, with 10% to 12% found just once. The source was PBMCs, mostly from graft donor cells, collected 180 days after TCRalphabeta/CD19-depleted stem cell transplant. These receptors were collected from a female patient aged 2-10 years who had a stem cell transplant for aplastic anemia, so the T cells may come from the graft donor.

DNA for the CDR3: TGTGCCTGGAATGGCCTTCTTCTAGGCGGAGATACGCAGTATTTT. The encoded protein is CAWNGLLLGGDTQYF. The rearrangement joins TRBV30 to TRBJ2-3; no clear D. Germline assignment: CDR1 GTSNPN and CDR2 SVGIG (reference sequence). The CDR3 is made up of 15 amino acids. The V end lost 4 bases, the J end lost 5 bases, and 19 bases lay between the germline ends.

This clonotype was observed many times. V usage is TRBV27 and J usage is TRBJ2-1, with D tentatively TRBD1 (5 bases). CDR3 length equals 14 residues. Germline V gene sequence: CDR1 MNHEY, CDR2 SMNVEV (reference sequence). Trimming took off 0 bases at V and 6 bases at J, with 9 bases between the two ends. The CDR3, as DNA: TGTGCCAGCAGTTTATCAGGGGTTAGCAATGAGCAGTTCTTC. Translated, it gives CASSLSGVSNEQFF.

Only a few counts were recorded for this clonotype. The J gene is TRBJ2-4, the V gene TRBV6-5; perhaps TRBD2 as D (6 bases). Trimming removed 4 bases at V and 1 base at J, with 17 bases between. The CDR3 is 17 residues long. Germline loops: CDR1 MNHEY, CDR2 SVGAGI. The CDR3 DNA is TGTGCCAGCAGTTCTAAAACCCCGGGACTGGCCAAAAACATTCAGTACTTC. Protein: CASSSKTPGLAKNIQYF.

This chain joins TRBV6-5 and TRBJ2-1; 11 bases align to TRBD2. The CDR3 has 16 residues. V lost 0 bases and J lost 9; bases outside the gene matches: 7. Germline V gene data show CDR1 as MNHEY and CDR2 as SVGAGI. The CDR3: CASSYSISGRAGEQFF. The CDR3 nucleotides are TGTGCCAGCAGTTACTCGATTAGCGGGAGGGCAGGTGAGCAGTTCTTC.

This clonotype was detected only a few times. At one end the junction does not follow the germline gene, possibly because of a read error. The chain recombines TRBV11-2 with TRBJ1-1; D ambiguous. This CDR3 comprises 19 residues. Per germline, CDR1 SGHAT and CDR2 FQNNGV. The CDR3 DNA sequence: TGTGCCAGCAGCTTACGTCATCCTAAACGCCTTCTTGGGAACGCTGAAGCTTTCTTT. Protein product: CASSLRHPKRLLGNAEAFF.

This clonotype was counted many times. This chain uses TRBV7-8 with TRBJ2-7, with D uncertain. The CDR3 sequence is 13 residues long. Trimming pared 1 base from V and 3 bases from J, leaving 7 bases between. Germline CDR1 is SGHVS and CDR2 is FQNEAQ. CDR3 in DNA: TGTGCCAGCAGCTTAGTAGATCTCTACGAGCAGTACGTC. Residues: CASSLVDLYEQYV.

This clonotype has a handful of counts. The chain joins TRBV7-2 to TRBJ2-1; TRBD2 is a possible D gene (6 bases). V dropped 3 bases and J dropped 4 bases, with 10 bases sitting between them. Germline V gene lookup returns CDR1 SGHTA and CDR2 FQGNSA. The CDR3 has 14 amino acids. This chain's CDR3 is CASSLGGKYNEQFF. CDR3 nucleotides: TGTGCCAGCAGCTTGGGCGGGAAGTACAATGAGCAGTTCTTC.

V gene TRBV19 combines with J gene TRBJ1-2; D not certain. CDR1 is LNHDA, CDR2 SQIVND, per germline (reference sequence). The CDR3 is 12 amino acids. V was shortened by 7 bases and J by 5 bases, with 11 bases between the two germline ends. CDR3 bases: TGTGCCAGTACCAATGGAGGATATGGCTACACCTTC. Translating it yields CASTNGGYGYTF.

This clonotype was detected only a few times. The J gene is TRBJ2-3, the V gene TRBV29-1; 13 positions agree with TRBD2. The CDR3 extends over 18 amino acids. Germline trimming cut 6 bases from V and 2 bases from J; bases unmatched to any gene: 14. Germline loops: CDR1 SQVTM, CDR2 ANQGSEA. CDR3 sequence (DNA): TGCAGCGTGAAAGCTAGAAGGACTAGCGGGAGAGTCACAGATACGCAGTATTTT. Translation gives CSVKARRTSGRVTDTQYF.

The rearrangement uses TRBV3-1 and TRBJ2-7; 9 nucleotides match TRBD2. CDR1 LGHDT and CDR2 YNNKEL come from the germline V gene (reference sequence). The CDR3 is 14 residues long. J lost 2 bases, V lost 9 bases, and 8 bases had no gene match. The CDR3 DNA follows: TGTGCCAGTACGAAAGCGGGAGGCCCCTACGAGCAGTACTTC. This encodes CASTKAGGPYEQYF.

This chain connects TRBV5-1 to TRBJ2-2; a weak D match, TRBD2 (6 bases). Trimming removed 0 bases from V and 3 bases from J, with 9 bases in between. Germline CDR1 is SGHRS and CDR2 is YFSETQ. The CDR3 extends over 15 amino acids. CDR3 residues: CASSLAGAYTGELFF. Here the CDR3 DNA reads TGCGCCAGCAGCTTGGCGGGAGCCTACACCGGGGAGCTGTTTTTT. Full variable domain (remainder filled in from reference TRBV5-1 and TRBJ2-2): KAGVTQTPRYLIKTRGQQVTLSCSPISGHRSVSWYQQTPGQGLQFLFEYFSETQRNKGNFPGRFSGRQFSNSRSEMNVSTLELGDSALYLCASSLAGAYTGELFFGEGSRLTVL.

V gene TRBV20-1 combines with J gene TRBJ2-7; 7 bases agree with TRBD1. The CDR3 covers 15 residues. V lost 0 bases and J lost 2; bases outside the gene matches: 7. CDR1 is DFQATT and CDR2 is SNEGSKA in the germline V gene (reference sequence). The CDR3 protein is CSARDDTGDPYEQYF. As DNA, the CDR3 is TGCAGTGCTAGAGATGATACAGGGGATCCCTACGAGCAGTACTTC.

This clonotype was seen at least ten times. The chain combines TRBV5-1 with TRBJ2-7; either TRBD1 or TRBD2 may fit D (5 bases each). This CDR3 is 11 amino acids long. V lost 4 bases and J 7 bases, leaving 9 bases between the germline ends. Germline V lookup: CDR1 SGHRS, CDR2 YFSETQ. The CDR3 sequence is CASSPGREQYF. CDR3 in DNA: TGCGCCAGCAGCCCGGGGCGAGAGCAGTACTTC. Drawing the rest from reference TRBV5-1 and TRBJ2-7, the complete variable domain is KAGVTQTPRYLIKTRGQQVTLSCSPISGHRSVSWYQQTPGQGLQFLFEYFSETQRNKGNFPGRFSGRQFSNSRSEMNVSTLELGDSALYLCASSPGREQYFGPGTRLTVT.

This clonotype was counted between two and nine times. The rearrangement joins TRBV20-1 to TRBJ2-1; 7 nucleotides line up with TRBD2. Germline CDR1 DFQATT, CDR2 SNEGSKA (reference sequence). V lost 5 bases and J lost 8; bases outside the gene matches: 6. This CDR3 spans 12 amino acids. The CDR3 loop reads CSAATSVDEQFF. Here the CDR3 DNA reads TGCAGTGCTGCAACTAGCGTCGATGAGCAGTTCTTC.

This clonotype was seen a handful of times. The rearrangement uses TRBV30 and TRBJ2-2, with D unresolved. Trimming took 0 bases from V and 5 from J, leaving 4 bases between them. Germline loops: CDR1 GTSNPN, CDR2 SVGIG (reference sequence). This CDR3 has 12 residues. CDR3 nucleotide sequence: TGTGCCTGGAGTGTAGAGACCGGGGAGCTGTTTTTT. Protein sequence: CAWSVETGELFF.

CDR3 amino acids: CASYANYGYTF. The CDR3 bases are TGTGCCAGCTATGCTAACTATGGCTACACCTTC. The chain joins TRBV19 to TRBJ1-2; no clear D. The CDR3 consists of 11 residues. Trimming stripped 9 bases from V and 0 bases from J, with 5 bases between. The V gene's germline CDR1 is LNHDA and CDR2 SQIVND (reference sequence). The full variable domain, completed using reference TRBV19 and TRBJ1-2, is DGGITQSPKYLFRKEGQNVTLSCEQNLNHDAMYWYRQDPGQGLRLIYYSQIVNDFQKGDIAEGYSVSREKKESFPLTVTSAQKNPTAFYLCASYANYGYTFGSGTRLTVV.

The CDR3: CASSPGTDDPYNEQFF. CDR3 DNA: TGTGCCAGCAGCCCGGGGACAGACGATCCTTACAATGAGCAGTTCTTC. The chain couples TRBV11-1 to TRBJ2-1; 7 bases fit TRBD1. Trimming at V came to 5 bases and at J to 4 bases, leaving 11 bases not matched to a gene. In germline, CDR1 is SGHAT, CDR2 FQDESV (reference sequence). The CDR3 spans 16 residues.

V and J are TRBV6-1 and TRBJ1-1; D gene unclear. In germline, CDR1 is MNHNS, CDR2 SASEGT. Trimming shortened V by 7 bases and J by 5 bases, and 14 bases separated the two germline ends. There are 13 residues in the CDR3. CDR3 amino acids: CASTQAGWTEAFF. In nucleotides, the CDR3 is TGTGCCAGCACTCAGGCTGGGTGGACTGAAGCTTTCTTT.

This clonotype has a single count. The chain joins TRBV9 to TRBJ2-3; 7 bases fit TRBD1. The CDR3 has 17 residues. The J segment lost 2 bases and the V segment lost 3 bases, leaving 12 bases of the junction unmatched. Germline CDR1 and CDR2: SGDLS and YYNGEE. The CDR3 DNA follows: TGTGCCAGCAGCGCGATTTACAGGGGAACTAACACAGATACGCAGTATTTT. Protein product: CASSAIYRGTNTDTQYF.

The J gene is TRBJ2-1, the V gene TRBV29-1; 9 bases fit TRBD2. CDR1 and CDR2 (germline): SQVTM, ANQGSEA. CDR3 size: 17 residues. The J segment lost 4 bases and the V segment lost 8 bases, leaving 18 bases of the junction unmatched. CDR3 DNA sequence: TGCAGCCTGAGGAAGGCTAGCGGGACTCGGCTTTACAATGAGCAGTTCTTC. It encodes CSLRKASGTRLYNEQFF.

This clonotype was detected a few times. The chain recombines TRBV21-1 with TRBJ1-1; no check of the table's D call, TRBD1, against the DNA was made. TRBV21-1 is a pseudogene. This CDR3 has 16 residues. CDR3 region: CASSKEGTGSNTEAFF. The DNA for the CDR3 is TGTGCCAGCAGCAAAGAGGGGACAGGGTCGAACACTGAAGCTTTCTTT.

This clonotype showed up many times. This chain joins TRBV29-1 and TRBJ1-1, with 7 bases lining up with TRBD1. The CDR3 sequence is 10 residues long. Trimming removed 6 bases from V and 8 bases from J; junction bases left unmatched: 3. Germline CDR1 is SQVTM and CDR2 is ANQGSEA. This chain's CDR3 is CSVPDREAFF. The CDR3 bases are TGCAGCGTACCGGACAGGGAAGCTTTCTTT.

This clonotype was detected a few times. This rearrangement joins TRBV4-3 to TRBJ1-4; D might be TRBD1 (5 bases). Germline CDR1 and CDR2: LGHNA and YSLEER. Trimming cost V 5 bases and J 5 bases, with 18 bases left between them. This CDR3 spans 16 amino acids. The CDR3 spells CASSTHRQYANEKLFF. In DNA, the CDR3 is TGCGCCAGCAGCACACACAGACAGTATGCAAATGAAAAACTGTTTTTT.

The J gene is TRBJ2-3, the V gene TRBV5-6; 7 bases line up with TRBD2. Germline V CDR1 and CDR2: SGHDT, YYEEEE. The CDR3 loop spans 17 amino acids. J gave up 3 bases and V 0 bases, and 10 bases lay outside the gene matches. The CDR3 DNA reads TGTGCCAGCAGCTTGGACCAGCGGTTCGGGGGGACAGATACGCAGTATTTT. Encoded protein: CASSLDQRFGGTDTQYF.